The source of this TCR beta chain is a study of cytomegalovirus exposure and HLA in healthy donors. About the study: An early data release held around 80 million unique TCRs from HLA-typed donors. The study, taken as a whole, reports: The listing of fewer than 200 TCR beta chains classed them as cytomegalovirus-associated. What was likely a sequencing artifact was a cluster of highly shared sequence variants. Reports indicate that TCR beta sequences accurately predicted the HLA-A and HLA-B alleles of most subjects.

PCR was performed using 60 Vbeta and 13 Jbeta primers. Measured with immunoSEQ multiplex PCR; TCRdb has only the in-frame clones, and not every one. This repertoire includes about 130,000 clones. As to this clone: Its specificity is not known.

Per the germline V gene, CDR1 is SGHTA and CDR2 is FQGNSA. This CDR3 is built from 16 residues. The ends lost 4 bases at V and 5 bases at J; junction bases unmatched: 6. The TCR was taken from a woman aged 40 to 50 in good health and CMV-seronegative. Sequencing was carried out using PBMCs. The chain couples TRBV7-2 to TRBJ2-5; 14 positions agree with TRBD2. The CDR3 sequence: CASSSPRLAGGETQYF. In DNA form, the CDR3 reads TGTGCCAGCAGCTCGCCGCGACTAGCGGGGGGGGAGACCCAGTACTTC.